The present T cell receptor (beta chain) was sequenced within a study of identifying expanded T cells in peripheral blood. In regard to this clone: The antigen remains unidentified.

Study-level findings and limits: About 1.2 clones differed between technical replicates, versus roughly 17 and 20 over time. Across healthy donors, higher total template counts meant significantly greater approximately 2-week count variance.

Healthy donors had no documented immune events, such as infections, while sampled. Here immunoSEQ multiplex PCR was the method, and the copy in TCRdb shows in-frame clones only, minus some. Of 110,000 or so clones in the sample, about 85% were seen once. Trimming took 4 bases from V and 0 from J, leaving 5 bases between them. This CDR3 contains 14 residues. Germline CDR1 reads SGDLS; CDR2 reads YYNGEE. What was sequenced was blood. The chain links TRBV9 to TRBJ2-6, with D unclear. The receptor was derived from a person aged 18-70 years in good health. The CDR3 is CASSLGSGANVLTF. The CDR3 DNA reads TGTGCCAGCAGCCTAGGCTCTGGGGCCAACGTCCTGACTTTC.